The present entry profiles one T cell receptor beta chain with its context. It has no known antigen specificity. No base quality information exists; no much larger clone differs at one position. The library was produced with the immunoSEQ multiplex PCR assay. In the paper's pipeline: A statistical classification framework was built to diagnose cytomegalovirus status from the catalog of TCR beta chain sequences. The source is immuneACCESS, and TCRdb retained only in-frame sequences with V and J called. Part of the clones is not carried over; for the studies checked, unresolved V genes explain less than half of this, and the remainder is unexplained. V, J and clone size are those of that table, while D and trimming were read from the DNA. In all, the sample holds roughly 150,000 clones, and under 90% of those were seen once. The ten biggest clones cover under 4.5% of the sample. Looking up the germline V gene yields CDR1 MNHNS and CDR2 SASEGT. The CDR3 has 15 amino acids, counting the end cysteine and phenylalanine. The entry retains the CDR3 DNA only, 45 bases that are in frame from base 1. The junction shows trimming of 1 base on V and 4 bases on J, and the gene matches do not reach 5 bases of it.

This sample is drawn from a study of cytomegalovirus exposure and HLA in healthy donors (dated by TCRdb to about 2017). As for the study more broadly: According to a later analysis, the 100 to 150 validation repertoires were produced on the same platform as the 700 or so repertoires of the first cohort. The study combined high-throughput TCR immunosequencing, statistical association of individual TCRs with disease status, and machine learning to predict cytomegalovirus infection status. Besides the first cohort of around 670 subjects, a separate validation cohort made up of 120 or so different subjects was used. The study was designed to test whether signatures of past pathogen exposure could be identified by cataloging public T cell receptors.

Summary of the overall study and its limitations: In a later analysis, TCRs clustered in the first cohort were found to also tend to co-occur in the roughly 130 validation repertoires, with 94% of cluster scores above 0. Most TCR sequences were seen in very few donors, while some public TCRs were found in many individuals. A total of 150 or so TCR beta chains were listed by the study as associated with cytomegalovirus. In both the original and validation cohorts, the classifier was reported to diagnose cytomegalovirus status with high specificity and sensitivity. The validation cohort had no HLA typing available for a later analysis, so co-occurrence within that cohort was assessed over all 120 or so repertoires. A few of the identified cytomegalovirus-associated TCR beta chains were confirmed in vitro to be specific for cytomegalovirus antigens. It was suggested by the authors that the approach could potentially be generalized to other disease states and immunological phenotypes.

The donors were included in the validation cohort of some 120 subjects, a group kept apart from the roughly 670-subject first cohort. The sequence links TRBV6-1 to TRBJ1-2; 8 bases in the junction line up with TRBD1. This TCR was recovered from a man in his late teens or twenties in good health and CMV-seropositive. Sequencing input: PBMCs. The sequence in DNA is TGTGCCAGCAGTGAAGGGCCAGGGGGCAGCTATGGCTACACCTTC. Translated, this gives CASSEGPGGSYGYTF.